The 6 T cell receptor beta chains listed next were all sequenced from one sample in a study of monozygotic twins with inflammatory bowel disease. TCRdb reprocessed the 5' RACE reads and keeps a single row for each CDR3 protein, giving no DNA. The repertoire table contains roughly 200,000 distinct CDR3 sequences. Sequencing was done on a sample of blood. The receptors were sampled from a human donor with ulcerative colitis or Crohn's disease, or a healthy co-twin of an affected twin (not recorded which).

This chain uses TRBV5-1 with TRBJ2-7; TCRdb designates TRBD1, a call that cannot be tested without DNA. CDR3 length: 13 residues. CDR1 is SGHRS and CDR2 is YFSETQ in the germline V gene. The CDR3 region is CASSPGQLYEQYF.

This rearrangement joins TRBV9 to TRBJ2-5; TCRdb designates TRBD2, a call that cannot be tested without DNA. CDR3 length equals 17 residues. CDR1 is SGDLS, CDR2 YYNGEE, per germline. The CDR3 protein is CASSVSGLAGAGETQYF.

V is TRBV6-2 or TRBV6-3 and J is TRBJ2-2; the D call of TRBD1 rests on TCRdb alone, since no DNA is present to check it. This CDR3 has 14 residues. Germline values: CDR1 MNHEY, CDR2 SVGEGT. CDR3 amino acids: CASMFSGAIGELFF.

V gene TRBV20-1 combines with J gene TRBJ1-2; TCRdb's D call of TRBD1 is untestable without DNA. Per germline, CDR1 DFQATT and CDR2 SNEGSKA (reference sequence). This CDR3 comprises 13 residues. CDR3 sequence: CSARDRGTYGYTF.

The CDR3 sequence: CSASSFQETQYF. The rearrangement joins TRBV20-1 to TRBJ2-5. CDR1 is DFQATT, CDR2 SNEGSKA, per germline (reference sequence). CDR3 size: 12 residues.

The rearrangement links TRBV5-1 to TRBJ1-2. The length of the CDR3 is 15 residues. Germline-derived CDR1 and CDR2 are SGHRS and YFSETQ. CDR3 amino acids: CASSFEGVSAYGYTF.